Listed here are 26 T cell receptor beta chains from one sample, sequenced in a study of T cells after yellow fever vaccination (dated by TCRdb to 2018 to 2020). The library was built by means of 5' RACE. Instrument on record: Illumina HiSeq 2500. TCRdb reran the public reads through fastp at Q25 and MiXCR, keeping productive beta chains. Under each unique CDR3 protein, matching rows form one entry showing the most common genes and DNA. The sample includes a few hundred thousand distinct CDR3 sequences, with 11% observed a single time. The ten largest clonotypes hold around 18% of the sample. The treatment or condition label of this sample denotes: live attenuated yellow fever vaccine strain. Sequencing was performed on PBMCs, taken on the day of the first yellow fever vaccination. The receptors shown here come from a man between 18 and 35 years old who received the YFV17D yellow fever vaccine.

The chain is built from TRBV20-1 and TRBJ1-2; no firm D call. From germline, CDR1 is DFQATT and CDR2 SNEGSKA (reference sequence). The CDR3 runs 15 residues. Trimming stripped 1 base from V and 8 bases from J, with 20 bases between. The CDR3, as DNA: TGCAGTGCTAGAGGAGGGCCGGGCCGGCCTGGGGGCTACACCTTC. The encoded protein is CSARGGPGRPGGYTF.

The V and J genes are TRBV19 and TRBJ2-5; a weak D match, TRBD2 (5 bases). The CDR3 runs to 14 residues. CDR1 and CDR2 (germline): LNHDA, SQIVND (reference sequence). Trimming took off 4 bases at V and 4 bases at J, with 13 bases between the two ends. CDR3 DNA sequence: TGTGCCAGTAGTAGGCATTCGGCGGGAGAGACCCAGTACTTC. It yields the protein CASSRHSAGETQYF.

The V and J genes are TRBV20-1 and TRBJ1-2; D gene uncertain. V was shortened by 6 bases and J by 5 bases, with 16 bases between the two germline ends. Germline assignment: CDR1 DFQATT and CDR2 SNEGSKA (reference sequence). There are 13 residues in the CDR3. In nucleotides, the CDR3 is TGCAGTGCGTCGGCTGGCGGGGATTATGGCTACACCTTC. Encoded protein: CSASAGGDYGYTF.

V usage is TRBV6-1 and J usage is TRBJ2-5; D might be TRBD2 (6 bases). This CDR3 contains 15 residues. The V gene's germline CDR1 is MNHNS and CDR2 SASEGT. V shed 5 bases and J shed 3 bases, with 16 bases lying between them. CDR3 loop: CASSPTRDSKETQYF. CDR3 DNA sequence: TGTGCCAGCAGTCCTACCCGGGACTCGAAAGAGACCCAGTACTTC.

This clonotype showed up just a few times. V gene TRBV27 combines with J gene TRBJ2-7, with D possibly matching TRBD2 (7 bases). V shed 8 bases and J shed 1 base, with 27 bases lying between them. Germline V gives CDR1 MNHEY, CDR2 SMNVEV (reference sequence). CDR3 length: 18 residues. The CDR3 coding sequence is TGTGCCAGCGGACGACCACCTAAACAGGGAGGGACTTCCTACGAGCAGTACGTC. Encoded protein: CASGRPPKQGGTSYEQYV.

Many counts were recorded for this clonotype. The chain recombines TRBV5-1 with TRBJ2-1; 9 nucleotides match TRBD1. Germline assignment: CDR1 SGHRS and CDR2 YFSETQ. The CDR3 runs to 15 residues. The V segment lost 2 bases and the J segment 3 bases; nucleotides outside the gene matches: 3. CDR3: CASSLPGQGYNEQFF. The CDR3, as DNA: TGCGCCAGCAGCTTACCGGGACAGGGCTACAATGAGCAGTTCTTC. The complete variable domain, with remaining parts taken from reference TRBV5-1 and TRBJ2-1, reads KAGVTQTPRYLIKTRGQQVTLSCSPISGHRSVSWYQQTPGQGLQFLFEYFSETQRNKGNFPGRFSGRQFSNSRSEMNVSTLELGDSALYLCASSLPGQGYNEQFFGPGTRLTVL.

The chain employs TRBV5-4 and TRBJ2-7; D perhaps matches TRBD2 (6 bases). Germline CDR1 and CDR2: SGHNT and YYREEE (reference sequence). V lost 5 bases, J lost 0 bases, and 12 bases lay in between. CDR3 size: 14 residues. Here the CDR3 reads CASSFGGSSYEQYV. The CDR3 DNA is TGTGCCAGCAGTTTTGGAGGGAGCTCCTACGAGCAGTACGTC.

This clonotype was seen a few times. V usage is TRBV5-6 and J usage is TRBJ2-2, with D unclear. V lost 2 bases and J lost 7, with 9 bases in between. Germline CDR1 reads SGHDT; CDR2 reads YYEEEE. CDR3 size: 13 residues. Here the CDR3 reads CASSFTTIGELFF. The CDR3 region has the DNA TGTGCCAGCAGCTTCACTACTATCGGGGAGCTGTTTTTT. The full variable domain, with the rest looked up from reference TRBV5-6 and TRBJ2-2, is DAGVTQSPTHLIKTRGQQVTLRCSPKSGHDTVSWYQQALGQGPQFIFQYYEEEERQRGNFPDRFSGHQFPNYSSELNVNALLLGDSALYLCASSFTTIGELFFGEGSRLTVL.

The chain links TRBV6-5 to TRBJ2-3; tentatively, D is TRBD2 (6 bases). Trimming took off 4 bases at V and 7 bases at J, with 27 bases between the two ends. The CDR3 has 18 amino acids. Germline V gene sequence: CDR1 MNHEY, CDR2 SVGAGI. The CDR3 spells CASSSTGRWGVEGNTQYF. The CDR3 DNA follows: TGTGCCAGCAGTTCCACCGGGCGGTGGGGGGTTGAGGGGAATACGCAGTATTTT.

The J gene is TRBJ1-5, the V gene TRBV2; TRBD1 might be the D (5 bases). From germline, CDR1 is SNHLY and CDR2 FYNNEI. The CDR3 runs to 14 residues. The ends were cut back, 4 bases at V and 6 bases at J, with 13 bases in the middle. The CDR3 spells CASSATGGSQPQHF. The CDR3 region has the DNA TGTGCCAGCAGTGCTACGGGGGGGAGTCAGCCCCAGCATTTT.

This chain joins TRBV10-2 and TRBJ1-2, with D uncertain. The V gene's germline CDR1 is WSHSY and CDR2 SAAADI. The V gene lost 7 bases and the J gene lost 4 bases, with 16 bases spanning the gap. The CDR3 runs 14 residues. The CDR3 is CASIGLQRTYGYTF. CDR3 in DNA: TGCGCCAGCATCGGTTTACAGCGGACCTATGGCTACACCTTC.

This chain uses TRBV19 with TRBJ1-5; 8 bases line up with TRBD1. The CDR3 runs to 14 residues. In germline, CDR1 is LNHDA, CDR2 SQIVND (reference sequence). Germline trimming cut 7 bases from V and 2 bases from J; bases unmatched to any gene: 4. The CDR3 region has the DNA TGTGCCAGTATGCAGACAGGGGGCAATCAGCCCCAGCATTTT. Its translation: CASMQTGGNQPQHF.

V is TRBV7-2 and J is TRBJ1-4, with unresolved D. CDR1 and CDR2 (germline): SGHTA, FQGNSA. This CDR3 contains 14 residues. The V gene lost 4 bases and the J gene lost 7 bases, with 13 bases spanning the gap. The CDR3 protein is CASSSRGRGEKLFF. The CDR3 DNA follows: TGTGCCAGCAGCTCCCGTGGTCGCGGTGAAAAACTGTTTTTT.

The chain uses TRBV25-1 and TRBJ1-5; D is possibly TRBD1 (5 bases). The CDR3 is 14 residues long. Germline V gives CDR1 MGHDK, CDR2 SYGVNS. The V end lost 5 bases, the J end lost 6 bases, and 14 bases lay between the germline ends. This chain's CDR3 is CASSLVGTGQPQHF. CDR3 coding DNA: TGTGCCAGCAGTTTGGTAGGGACCGGTCAGCCCCAGCATTTT.

The chain carries TRBV7-2 and TRBJ2-7, with 8 positions matching TRBD1. Germline loops: CDR1 SGHTA, CDR2 FQGNSA. The CDR3 is 15 amino acids. With V trimmed by 3 bases and J by 2 bases, 6 bases remained unmatched. This chain's CDR3 is CASSFGQGGAYEQYF. In nucleotides, the CDR3 is TGTGCCAGCAGCTTCGGACAGGGTGGCGCCTACGAGCAGTACTTC.

This clonotype was seen a handful of times. V and J are TRBV3-1 and TRBJ2-5, with D uncertain. Germline loops: CDR1 LGHDT, CDR2 YNNKEL (reference sequence). This CDR3 is built from 15 residues. V shed 1 base and J shed 2 bases, with 11 bases lying between them. In DNA form, the CDR3 reads TGTGCCAGCAGCCAAGGAGTGGCTATTCAAGAGACCCAGTACTTC. Its protein is CASSQGVAIQETQYF.

There are a few counts of this clonotype. V is TRBV7-9 and J is TRBJ1-2; possible D gene TRBD1, 5 bases. Trimming took 1 base from V and 6 from J, leaving 12 bases between them. Germline values: CDR1 SEHNR, CDR2 FQNEAQ (reference sequence). This CDR3 is 14 amino acids long. The CDR3: CASSLDPGINGYTF. CDR3 bases: TGTGCCAGCAGCTTAGACCCAGGGATAAATGGCTACACCTTC.

This clonotype was recorded at least ten times. V usage is TRBV12-3 or TRBV12-4 and J usage is TRBJ2-1; D is undetermined. Trimming took off 7 bases at V and 1 base at J, with 14 bases between the two ends. The CDR3 runs to 15 residues. The CDR3 spells CASNHRRVSYNEQFF. DNA for the CDR3: TGTGCCAGCAACCATAGGCGAGTATCCTACAATGAGCAGTTCTTC.

This sequence joins TRBV5-6 and TRBJ2-2; D unresolved. CDR3 length equals 13 residues. Germline CDR1 and CDR2: SGHDT and YYEEEE. Trimming pared 2 bases from V and 6 bases from J, leaving 8 bases between. The CDR3 sequence is CASSFFTAGELFF. CDR3 nucleotide sequence: TGTGCCAGCAGCTTTTTCACCGCCGGGGAGCTGTTTTTT.

Of note for this clonotype: One end of the junction does not line up with germline, which may come from a read error. This sequence joins TRBV2 and TRBJ2-3; D may be TRBD1 or TRBD2 (5 bases each). The CDR3 extends over 16 amino acids. Germline lookup yields CDR1 SNHLY and CDR2 FYNNEI. CDR3 protein: CASCDQNGARGDTQYF. The CDR3 bases are TGTGCCAGCTGTGACCAGAACGGGGCCCGGGGAGATACGCAGTATTTT.

There are many counts of this clonotype. One end of the junction is discordant with germline, which a read error may explain. The CDR3 is CASSLRGYNEQFF. In nucleotides, the CDR3 is TGCGCCAGCAGCTTGAGAGGGTACAATGAGCAGTTCTTC. The V call is TRBV5-4, the J call TRBJ2-1, with TRBD2 as a possible D gene (5 bases). The germline CDR1 and CDR2 sequences are SGHNT and YYREEE (reference sequence). This CDR3 contains 13 residues.

This clonotype was found a few times. The CDR3 region is CASSRTGVISPLHF. The CDR3 DNA reads TGTGCCAGCAGCCGGACAGGGGTGATTTCACCCCTCCACTTT. The chain links TRBV9 to TRBJ1-6; 9 nucleotides align to TRBD1. This CDR3 spans 14 amino acids. The V and J ends lost 4 bases and 9 bases, in that order; junction bases with no gene match: 5. Germline CDR1 is SGDLS and CDR2 is YYNGEE.

This clonotype was detected only a few times. The V gene is TRBV12-3 or TRBV12-4, the J gene TRBJ1-2; D unresolved. Trimming cost V 3 bases and J 4 bases, with 12 bases left between them. The CDR3 has 14 amino acids. The CDR3 protein is CASSFAGLFYGYTF. The CDR3 DNA reads as TGTGCCAGCAGTTTTGCCGGGCTTTTCTATGGCTACACCTTC.

Here the CDR3 reads CASSPASGNTGELFF. CDR3 bases: TGTGCCAGCAGTCCCGCTAGCGGTAACACCGGGGAGCTGTTTTTT. The rearrangement uses TRBV12-3 or TRBV12-4 and TRBJ2-2; TRBD2 aligns across 7 bases. The CDR3 runs 15 residues. The J segment lost 2 bases and the V segment lost 5 bases, leaving 5 bases of the junction unmatched.

The chain combines TRBV20-1 with TRBJ2-7, with D perhaps assigned TRBD1 or TRBD2 (7 bases each). The V end was cut by 0 bases, the J end by 3 bases, with 15 bases between. This CDR3 is 15 amino acids long. The germline V gene has CDR1 DFQATT and CDR2 SNEGSKA (reference sequence). CDR3 sequence (DNA): TGCAGTGCTAGAGATGCTGCAGGGGGGGTCTACGAGCAGTACTTC. Its protein product is CSARDAAGGVYEQYF.

The rearrangement joins TRBV12-3 or TRBV12-4 to TRBJ1-4, with a tentative D call TRBD1 (6 bases). The CDR3 length is 15 residues. Trimming cost V 3 bases and J 3 bases, with 11 bases left between them. CDR3 DNA: TGTGCCAGCAGTTTGGGGGCCCCGGCTAATGAAAAACTGTTTTTT. This translates into CASSLGAPANEKLFF.